One and the same sample provided the 25 T cell receptor beta chains below, sequenced in a study of vaccination and CD4 T cells after COVID-19. Treatment of the sample: roughly ten-day PBMC culture with coronavirus spike peptide pools or control peptides (ViraFEST assay). An unexposed donor provided the CD4+ T cells, which were collected before the COVID-19 pandemic (2011-2018). Sequencing of cultured CD4+ T cell DNA used the Oncomine TCR Beta short-read assay. The template was genomic DNA from cultured CD4+ T cells. TCRdb reanalysed the PCR reads using MiXCR and keeps one entry per CDR3 protein. The sample has about 6,800 distinct CDR3 sequences, about a third seen once. These TCRs are of unknown antigen specificity. Sequencing input: CD4+ T cells from blood, cultured in vitro. The source is a human donor in good health.

This clonotype is medium-sized (0.01 to 0.1%) by share. This chain uses TRBV20-1 with TRBJ2-1; D is possibly TRBD2 (5 bases). In germline, CDR1 is DFQATT, CDR2 SNEGSKA (reference sequence). V lost 3 bases, J lost 5 bases, and 20 bases lay in between. The CDR3 contains 16 residues. The CDR3: CSASRRLAGKDNEQFF. The CDR3 coding sequence is TGCAGTGCTAGCCGACGACTGGCGGGTAAGGACAATGAGCAGTTCTTC.

The chain employs TRBV19 and TRBJ2-3; 7 bases align to TRBD1. V lost 7 bases and J lost 1; bases outside the gene matches: 5. CDR3 size: 14 residues. Germline CDR1 reads LNHDA; CDR2 reads SQIVND (reference sequence). The CDR3 here is CASKVGTGTDTQYF. CDR3 coding DNA: TGTGCCAGTAAGGTTGGGACAGGCACAGATACGCAGTATTTT.

This clonotype was counted only a few times. V usage is TRBV20-1 and J usage is TRBJ2-5; D possibly corresponds to TRBD1 (5 bases). V was trimmed by 5 bases and J by 3 bases, leaving 10 bases between them. The CDR3 has 12 amino acids. Germline values: CDR1 DFQATT, CDR2 SNEGSKA (reference sequence). The CDR3 DNA is TGCAGTGCTTGGACATCCGAAGAGACCCAGTACTTC. Translation gives CSAWTSEETQYF.

The J gene is TRBJ2-2, the V gene TRBV2; TRBD1 matches at 8 bases. Germline CDR1 reads SNHLY; CDR2 reads FYNNEI. Trimming removed 8 bases from V and 6 bases from J; junction bases left unmatched: 5. This CDR3 contains 13 residues. CDR3: CASRGQVSGELFF. CDR3 nucleotides: TGTGCCAGCCGGGGACAGGTGTCCGGGGAGCTGTTTTTT.

This clonotype was seen a handful of times. The CDR3 loop is CASTLTLTGGAGYGYTF. The CDR3 DNA sequence: TGTGCCAGCACCCTAACTCTCACAGGGGGCGCCGGCTATGGCTACACCTTC. The rearrangement uses TRBV27 and TRBJ1-2, with 9 bases matching TRBD1. The V segment lost 7 bases and the J segment 4 bases; nucleotides outside the gene matches: 16. Per the germline V gene, CDR1 is MNHEY and CDR2 is SMNVEV (reference sequence). The CDR3 consists of 17 residues.

The rearrangement joins TRBV7-2 to TRBJ2-1; possibly TRBD1 or TRBD2 for D (5 bases each). The CDR3 runs 13 residues. Germline CDR1 SGHTA, CDR2 FQGNSA. The V and J ends lost 6 bases and 6 bases respectively, with 12 bases between them. CDR3 bases: TGTGCCAGCAGGAGTGGGACGACCAATGAGCAGTTCTTC. Protein: CASRSGTTNEQFF.

This clonotype was detected only a few times. The rearrangement links TRBV7-3 to TRBJ2-3, with no clear D. Germline-derived CDR1 and CDR2 are SGHTA and FQGTGA. The V and J ends lost 3 bases and 2 bases respectively, with 12 bases between them. The CDR3 totals 15 residues. CDR3 in amino acids: CASSFGPLSTDTQYF. In nucleotides, the CDR3 is TGTGCCAGCAGCTTCGGACCCTTGTCCACAGATACGCAGTATTTT.

This clonotype was detected a few times. CDR3 region: CASRPGGGPNYGYTF. In nucleotides, the CDR3 is TGTGCCAGCAGACCTGGGGGAGGGCCTAACTATGGCTACACCTTC. This chain connects TRBV28 to TRBJ1-2; possibly TRBD1 for D (5 bases). The CDR3 has 15 residues. Germline V gene sequence: CDR1 MDHEN, CDR2 SYDVKM. The V end lost 6 bases, the J end lost 0 bases, and 14 bases lay between the germline ends.

This clonotype was detected only a few times. The V and J genes are TRBV7-9 and TRBJ1-2; TRBD1 is a possible D gene (5 bases). Germline V CDR1 and CDR2: SEHNR, FQNEAQ (reference sequence). V was cut by 1 base and J by 6 bases, with 6 bases left in between. This CDR3 is 12 amino acids long. CDR3 coding DNA: TGTGCCAGCAGCTTAGTAGGGGATGGCTACACCTTC. Residues: CASSLVGDGYTF.

The genes are TRBV6-1 and TRBJ1-1; D unclear. Trimming took 6 bases from V and 2 from J, leaving 10 bases between them. The CDR3 sequence is 13 residues long. Looked up from germline, CDR1 is MNHNS and CDR2 is SASEGT. In DNA, the CDR3 is TGTGCCAGCAGCCTCCAGGCAAACACTGAAGCTTTCTTT. This encodes CASSLQANTEAFF.

This chain links TRBV24-1 with TRBJ1-3; unclear D gene. Per the germline V gene, CDR1 is KGHDR and CDR2 is SFDVKD. The V gene lost 3 bases and the J gene lost 2 bases, with 7 bases spanning the gap. The CDR3 is 14 amino acids. The CDR3: CATSDPGTGNTIYF. The CDR3 DNA is TGTGCCACCAGTGATCCGGGGACTGGAAACACCATATATTTT.

This clonotype was recorded a few times. The V gene is TRBV20-1, the J gene TRBJ2-1; 10 positions match TRBD2. Germline CDR1 DFQATT, CDR2 SNEGSKA (reference sequence). V was pared by 6 bases and J by 6 bases, with 2 bases of the junction left unmatched. The length of the CDR3 is 12 residues. This chain's CDR3 is CSALAGVNEQFF. Here the CDR3 DNA reads TGCAGTGCCCTAGCGGGAGTCAATGAGCAGTTCTTC.

This rearrangement joins TRBV6-2 or TRBV6-3 to TRBJ1-1, with no clear D. CDR1 is MNHEY, CDR2 SVGEGT, per germline. The CDR3 is made up of 14 amino acids. The germline V and J ends were trimmed by 7 bases and 8 bases, with 20 bases remaining between them. The CDR3 sequence is CASTFHLVGKEAFF. CDR3 bases: TGTGCCAGCACTTTCCACCTAGTGGGCAAGGAAGCTTTCTTT.

CDR3 nucleotide sequence: TGCAGTGCCGAAGTTAAACAGGGTAGCGGGGAGCTGTTTTTT. The encoded protein is CSAEVKQGSGELFF. The chain combines TRBV20-1 with TRBJ2-2; D may be TRBD1 (6 bases). Germline lookup yields CDR1 DFQATT and CDR2 SNEGSKA (reference sequence). Trimming shortened V by 6 bases and J by 7 bases, and 18 bases separated the two germline ends. CDR3 length: 14 residues.

J is TRBJ1-1 and V is TRBV20-1; 8 bases agree with TRBD1. Germline CDR1 reads DFQATT; CDR2 reads SNEGSKA (reference sequence). The CDR3 totals 12 residues. J lost 5 bases, V lost 4 bases, and 3 bases had no gene match. DNA of the CDR3: TGCAGTGCTACGGACAGGGCTACTGAAGCTTTCTTT. This gives the protein CSATDRATEAFF.

This chain joins TRBV6-1 and TRBJ2-2; 9 nucleotides line up with TRBD2. Germline V CDR1 and CDR2: MNHNS, SASEGT. The J segment lost 5 bases and the V segment lost 6 bases, leaving 13 bases of the junction unmatched. The CDR3 runs 17 residues. CDR3 protein: CASSRDGLASRTGELFF. CDR3 sequence (DNA): TGTGCCAGCAGCCGAGACGGACTAGCGTCTCGTACCGGGGAGCTGTTTTTT.

This clonotype was observed a few times. The gene calls are TRBV20-1 and TRBJ1-4; unclear D gene. This CDR3 spans 11 amino acids. Germline V gene sequence: CDR1 DFQATT, CDR2 SNEGSKA (reference sequence). The CDR3 here is CSCSRGEKLFF. The CDR3 region has the DNA TGCAGCTGTTCTCGGGGTGAAAAACTGTTTTTT.

The chain is built from TRBV6-2 or TRBV6-3 and TRBJ2-3, with D perhaps matching TRBD2 (6 bases). The CDR3 length is 14 residues. V was cut by 7 bases and J by 6 bases, with 17 bases left in between. Per the germline V gene, CDR1 is MNHEY and CDR2 is SVGEGT. The CDR3 nucleotides are TGTGCCAGCATCCCGGGGCGGGACGGGGATACGCAGTATTTT. As protein: CASIPGRDGDTQYF.

In its sample, this clonotype was seen a few times. J is TRBJ1-1 and V is TRBV6-2 or TRBV6-3; D is perhaps TRBD1 (6 bases). Germline V gene sequence: CDR1 MNHEY, CDR2 SVGEGT. The CDR3 consists of 15 residues. Trimming took 2 bases from V and 5 from J, leaving 15 bases between them. Written as DNA, the CDR3 is TGTGCCAGCAGTTACGCCGGGGGGCGAGGTACTGAAGCTTTCTTT. It encodes CASSYAGGRGTEAFF.

This clonotype has more than one count but fewer than ten. The chain is built from TRBV20-1 and TRBJ2-7, with no clear D. With 0 bases removed from V and 4 bases from J, the gap between germline ends came to 13 bases. The CDR3 has 14 amino acids. Germline assignment: CDR1 DFQATT and CDR2 SNEGSKA (reference sequence). CDR3 sequence reads: CSARDPSPPYEQYF. The CDR3 DNA sequence: TGCAGTGCTAGAGACCCCTCCCCTCCGTACGAGCAGTACTTC.

This clonotype was observed a handful of times. The rearrangement links TRBV28 to TRBJ1-5; no clear D gene. Germline CDR1 is MDHEN and CDR2 is SYDVKM. V was clipped by 2 bases and J by 6 bases, with 5 bases between them. CDR3 length equals 12 residues. The CDR3: CASSLTGQPQHF. The CDR3 DNA sequence: TGTGCCAGCAGTTTAACGGGTCAGCCCCAGCATTTT.

By sample fraction, this clonotype is medium-sized. The rearrangement joins TRBV2 to TRBJ1-1, with D uncertain. Trimming left V 2 bases short and J 1 base short, with 8 bases between. This CDR3 region has 14 residues. Germline-derived CDR1 and CDR2 are SNHLY and FYNNEI. CDR3 sequence reads: CASSEWVENTEAFF. CDR3 coding DNA: TGTGCCAGCAGTGAATGGGTAGAGAACACTGAAGCTTTCTTT.

This chain uses TRBV30 with TRBJ1-2; D is perhaps TRBD1 (6 bases). Germline CDR1 reads GTSNPN; CDR2 reads SVGIG (reference sequence). CDR3 length: 15 amino acids. Trimming shortened V by 0 bases and J by 1 base, and 12 bases separated the two germline ends. CDR3 bases: TGTGCCTGGAGTGTCCTCGGGACATATAACTATGGCTACACCTTC. This translates into CAWSVLGTYNYGYTF.

This clonotype has a handful of counts. This chain joins TRBV18 and TRBJ1-5, with 8 positions matching TRBD1. Germline V gives CDR1 KGHSH, CDR2 LQKENI. Germline trimming cut 4 bases from V and 2 bases from J; bases unmatched to any gene: 1. The CDR3 spans 14 residues. The CDR3 is CASSQGQGNQPQHF. The CDR3 coding sequence is TGTGCCAGCTCACAGGGACAGGGCAATCAGCCCCAGCATTTT.

This chain links TRBV4-1 with TRBJ2-3, with 9 bases fitting TRBD2. Germline CDR1 and CDR2: MGHRA and YSYEKL. The CDR3 has 16 amino acids. The V and J ends lost 8 bases and 4 bases, in that order; junction bases with no gene match: 13. CDR3 loop: CASVKEAGGDADTQYF. CDR3 bases: TGCGCCAGCGTAAAAGAAGCGGGAGGAGATGCAGATACGCAGTATTTT.